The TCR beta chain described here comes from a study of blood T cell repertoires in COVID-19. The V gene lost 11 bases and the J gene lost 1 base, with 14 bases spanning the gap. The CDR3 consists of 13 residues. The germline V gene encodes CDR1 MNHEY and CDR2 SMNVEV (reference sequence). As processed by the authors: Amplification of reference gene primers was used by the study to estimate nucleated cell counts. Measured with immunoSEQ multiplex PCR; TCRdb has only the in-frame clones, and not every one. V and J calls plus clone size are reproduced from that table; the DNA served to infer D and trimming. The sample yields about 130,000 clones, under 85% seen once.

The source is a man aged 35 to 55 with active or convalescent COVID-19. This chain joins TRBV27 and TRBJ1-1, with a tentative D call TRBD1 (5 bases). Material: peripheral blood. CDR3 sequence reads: CACRGGKNTEAFF. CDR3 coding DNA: TGTGCCTGCCGGGGCGGGAAGAACACTGAAGCTTTCTTT.